The subject of this entry is one T cell receptor beta chain. Trimming pared 4 bases from V and 2 bases from J, leaving 14 bases between. Germline lookup yields CDR1 MNHEY and CDR2 SVGAGI. This CDR3 is built from 15 residues. The entry originates in a study of long-term antiretroviral therapy in people with HIV. Survey level was the resolution at which the v3.0 immunoSEQ assay ran. Measured with immunoSEQ multiplex PCR; TCRdb has only the in-frame clones, and not every one. Of 20,000 to 25,000 clones detected, roughly 80% appear once; the ten largest clones hold around 3.7%. This material consisted of unsorted PBMCs, taken 1.9 years after starting antiretroviral therapy. V and J are TRBV6-5 and TRBJ1-2; no firm D call. This clonotype was obtained from a woman aged 45-65 years with HIV. The CDR3 sequence is CASSFTGRENYGYTF. CDR3 DNA sequence: TGTGCCAGCAGTTTTACGGGGAGAGAGAACTATGGCTACACCTTC.